The 23 T cell receptor beta chains listed next were all sequenced from one sample in a study of monozygotic twins with inflammatory bowel disease. TCRdb re-called the 5' RACE reads; one entry per CDR3 protein, DNA not given. The sample has approximately 400,000 distinct CDR3 sequences. The sequencing input was blood. Every receptor here comes from a human donor with ulcerative colitis or Crohn's disease, or a healthy co-twin of an affected twin (not recorded which).

The chain combines TRBV6-1 with TRBJ2-1; TCRdb gives TRBD1 as the D gene, but with no DNA this cannot be confirmed. This CDR3 is built from 14 residues. Per the germline V gene, CDR1 is MNHNS and CDR2 is SASEGT. The CDR3 loop is CASRRQGGYNEQFF.

This chain joins TRBV5-1 and TRBJ1-5; TCRdb calls TRBD1, which cannot be checked without DNA. The CDR3 runs to 14 residues. CDR1 SGHRS and CDR2 YFSETQ come from the germline V gene. The CDR3 reads CASSLDGGTQPQHF.

V is TRBV5-5 and J is TRBJ1-6; TCRdb calls TRBD1, which cannot be checked without DNA. Germline CDR1 SGHKS, CDR2 YYEKEE (reference sequence). This CDR3 has 16 amino acids. CDR3 residues: CASSLETDSMVSPLHF. The full variable domain, in which reference TRBV5-5 and TRBJ1-6 provide the parts outside the CDR3, is DAGVTQSPTHLIKTRGQQVTLRCSPISGHKSVSWYQQVLGQGPQFIFQYYEKEERGRGNFPDRFSARQFPNYSSELNVNALLLGDSALYLCASSLETDSMVSPLHFGNGTRLTVT.

The chain has TRBV12-3 or TRBV12-4 and TRBJ2-5; checking the TCRdb D call of TRBD1 is not possible without DNA. The CDR3 runs to 12 residues. CDR3 residues: CASSPGAETQYF.

This chain joins TRBV20-1 and TRBJ2-7; TCRdb outputs TRBD1, but without DNA this stays unchecked. Germline CDR1 and CDR2: DFQATT and SNEGSKA (reference sequence). The CDR3 loop spans 14 amino acids. CDR3 loop: CSARGLTGALEQYF.

The CDR3 loop is CASSVGPAFSYEQYF. The chain is built from TRBV9 and TRBJ2-7. The CDR3 is made up of 15 amino acids. Germline CDR1 SGDLS, CDR2 YYNGEE.

The chain couples TRBV5-1 to TRBJ2-3. CDR1 is SGHRS, CDR2 YFSETQ, per germline. The CDR3 contains 15 residues. The CDR3 region is CASSLAGPSTDTQYF.

The V and J genes are TRBV18 and TRBJ2-3. The CDR3 totals 14 residues. Germline V gene data show CDR1 as KGHSH and CDR2 as LQKENI. CDR3 region: CASSRTDAQDTQYF.

This chain links TRBV14 with TRBJ1-2; TCRdb indicates TRBD1, and absent DNA this call remains unverified. CDR1 and CDR2 (germline): SGHDN, FVKESK. CDR3 length equals 15 residues. The CDR3 region is CASSQVFGRGSSYTF. Variable domain in full (rest from reference TRBV14 and TRBJ1-2): EAGVTQFPSHSVIEKGQTVTLRCDPISGHDNLYWYRRVMGKEIKFLLHFVKESKQDESGMPNNRFLAERTGGTYSTLKVQPAELEDSGVYFCASSQVFGRGSSYTFGSGTRLTVV.

The gene calls are TRBV20-1 and TRBJ2-1; TCRdb outputs TRBD2, but without DNA this stays unchecked. CDR1 and CDR2 from the germline V gene are DFQATT and SNEGSKA (reference sequence). The CDR3 is 16 amino acids. CDR3 amino acids: CSPGGGVHSLRSEQFF.

The genes are TRBV13 and TRBJ2-7. This CDR3 contains 14 residues. Per germline, CDR1 PRHDT and CDR2 FYEKMQ (reference sequence). The CDR3 here is CASSLRPETYEQYF.

This CDR3 reads CASSETRTGFQAEAFF. The chain combines TRBV5-1 with TRBJ1-1; TCRdb selects TRBD1, and the lack of DNA leaves this call unchecked. From germline, CDR1 is SGHRS and CDR2 YFSETQ. This CDR3 contains 16 residues.

The rearrangement joins TRBV15 to TRBJ1-6; the TRBD1 assignment by TCRdb is unverifiable without DNA. The CDR3 totals 16 residues. Looked up from germline, CDR1 is LNHNV and CDR2 is YYDKDF (reference sequence). The CDR3 reads CATSGGVSRGNSPLHF.

The genes are TRBV7-9 and TRBJ2-7; checking the TCRdb D call of TRBD2 is not possible without DNA. CDR1 and CDR2 from the germline V gene are SEHNR and FQNEAQ (reference sequence). CDR3 length: 15 amino acids. This CDR3 reads CASSPRTSGGTEQYF.

This chain uses TRBV7-6 with TRBJ1-1; without DNA, the TCRdb call of TRBD1 cannot be checked. CDR3 length: 14 amino acids. Per germline, CDR1 SGHVS and CDR2 FNYEAQ. Here the CDR3 reads CASSSIQGPTEAFF.

The genes are TRBV28 and TRBJ2-7; the TRBD2 assignment by TCRdb is unverifiable without DNA. This CDR3 is 16 amino acids long. Germline V gene lookup returns CDR1 MDHEN and CDR2 SYDVKM. The CDR3 region is CASSLPGLAGVGEQYF.

The rearrangement links TRBV9 to TRBJ1-3. The CDR3 runs 11 residues. The V gene's germline CDR1 is SGDLS and CDR2 YYNGEE. CDR3 residues: CASSEGNTIYF.

The V call is TRBV9, the J call TRBJ1-1; the TRBD1 assignment by TCRdb is unverifiable without DNA. The CDR3 is 12 amino acids. Looked up from germline, CDR1 is SGDLS and CDR2 is YYNGEE. The CDR3 region is CASSASGGQAFF.

This chain uses TRBV4-2 with TRBJ2-7; TCRdb gives TRBD1 as the D gene, but with no DNA this cannot be confirmed. The germline CDR1 and CDR2 sequences are LGHNA and YNFKEQ. This CDR3 is 17 amino acids long. The CDR3 sequence is CASSQGTGTPNSYEQYF.

The chain has TRBV19 and TRBJ2-7. Germline assignment: CDR1 LNHDA and CDR2 SQIVND (reference sequence). The CDR3 runs to 15 residues. The chain's CDR3 is CASSITPVFAYEQYF.

V is TRBV7-2 and J is TRBJ2-1; without DNA, the TCRdb call of TRBD1 cannot be checked. The CDR3 loop spans 14 amino acids. Per germline, CDR1 SGHTA and CDR2 FQGNSA. This CDR3 is CASSTWKGAGEQFF.

V usage is TRBV7-2 and J usage is TRBJ2-1; TCRdb's D gene call, TRBD1, goes unchecked for lack of DNA. Germline values: CDR1 SGHTA, CDR2 FQGNSA. The CDR3 has 14 amino acids. CDR3 in amino acids: CASSSTGNYNEQFF.

V usage is TRBV23-1 and J usage is TRBJ2-3. TRBV23-1 is filed as an ORF, its function uncertain. This CDR3 comprises 17 residues. This CDR3 is CASSQSEASGSTDTQYF.